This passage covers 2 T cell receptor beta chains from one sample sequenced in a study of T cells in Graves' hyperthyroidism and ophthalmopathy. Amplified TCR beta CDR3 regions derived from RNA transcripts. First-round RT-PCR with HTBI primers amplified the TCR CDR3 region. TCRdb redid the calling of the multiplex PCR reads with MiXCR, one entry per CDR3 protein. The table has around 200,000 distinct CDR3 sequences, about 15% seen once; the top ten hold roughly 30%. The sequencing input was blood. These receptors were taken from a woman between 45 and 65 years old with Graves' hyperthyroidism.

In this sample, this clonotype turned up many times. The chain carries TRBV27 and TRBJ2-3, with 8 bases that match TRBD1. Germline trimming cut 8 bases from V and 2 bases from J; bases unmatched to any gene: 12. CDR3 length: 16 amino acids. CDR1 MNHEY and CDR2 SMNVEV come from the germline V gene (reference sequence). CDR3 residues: CASHRGEGVSTDTQYF. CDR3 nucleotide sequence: TGTGCCAGCCACAGGGGGGAAGGGGTATCCACAGATACGCAGTATTTT.

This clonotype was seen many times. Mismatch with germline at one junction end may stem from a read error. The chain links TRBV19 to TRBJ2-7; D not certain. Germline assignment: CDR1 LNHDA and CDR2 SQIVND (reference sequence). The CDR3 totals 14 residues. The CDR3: CASSLDGSSYEQYF. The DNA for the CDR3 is TGTGCCAGTAGTTTAGACGGTAGCTCCTACGAGCAGTACTTC.